The present T cell receptor (beta chain) was sequenced within a study of T cell changes during pregnancy in multiple sclerosis. CDR3 length: 14 residues. After removal of 1 base from V and 5 bases from J, the junction contained 4 bases not matched to a gene. The germline CDR1 and CDR2 sequences are SGDLS and YYNGEE. The assay was immunoSEQ multiplex PCR, and TCRdb's table has in-frame clones only and misses some. The repertoire holds 80,000 or so clones, approximately 95% seen once, with about 0.99% in the top ten. The source material was peripheral blood, sampled in the second trimester of pregnancy. This chain links TRBV9 with TRBJ2-5; 8 bases agree with TRBD2. The clonotype comes from a female donor in good health, enrolled as a control in a pregnancy study. As DNA, the CDR3 is TGTGCCAGCAGCGTACTAGCGGGTGCTGAGACCCAGTACTTC. This translates into CASSVLAGAETQYF.